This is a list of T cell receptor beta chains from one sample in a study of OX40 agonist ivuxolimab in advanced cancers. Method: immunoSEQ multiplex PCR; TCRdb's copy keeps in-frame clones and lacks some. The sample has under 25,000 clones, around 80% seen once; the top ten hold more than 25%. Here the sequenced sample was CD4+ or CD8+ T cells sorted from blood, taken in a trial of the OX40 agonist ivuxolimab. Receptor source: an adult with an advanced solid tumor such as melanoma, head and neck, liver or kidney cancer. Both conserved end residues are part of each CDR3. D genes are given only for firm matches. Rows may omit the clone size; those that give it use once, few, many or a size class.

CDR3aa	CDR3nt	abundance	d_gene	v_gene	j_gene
CASSHPDRPYNEQFF	TGTGCCAGCAGCCATCCCGACAGGCCTTACAATGAGCAGTTCTTC	.	.	TRBV7-9	TRBJ2-1
CASSQGGSAETQYF	TGCGCCAGCAGCCAAGGAGGGAGCGCAGAGACCCAGTACTTC	.	.	TRBV4-1	TRBJ2-5
CASSYSRAGETQYF	TGTGCCAGCAGTTACTCGCGGGCGGGGGAGACCCAGTACTTC	.	.	TRBV6-6	TRBJ2-5
CASLSVLGGGGNEQFF	TGTGCCAGCCTCTCCGTCCTTGGCGGGGGAGGGAATGAGCAGTTCTTC	.	TRBD2	TRBV27	TRBJ2-1
CASSLLAGDGDTQYF	TGTGCCAGCAGCTTACTAGCGGGAGATGGGGATACGCAGTATTTT	.	TRBD2	TRBV7-2	TRBJ2-3
CASSFWNEQYF	TGTGCCAGCAGTTTCTGGAACGAGCAGTACTTC	.	.	TRBV27	TRBJ2-7
CASSVGGGAWETQYF	TGTGCCAGCAGCGTAGGCGGGGGGGCCTGGGAGACCCAGTACTTC	.	TRBD2	TRBV9	TRBJ2-5
CASSFFRIAGGPWDEQFF	TGTGCCAGCAGTTTCTTCCGAATAGCGGGAGGGCCATGGGATGAGCAGTTCTTC	medium-sized	TRBD2	TRBV28	TRBJ2-1
CASSESAGGFNQPQHF	TGTGCCAGCAGTGAATCGGCAGGGGGCTTCAATCAGCCCCAGCATTTT	once	TRBD1	TRBV2	TRBJ1-5
CASSALRYEQYF	TGTGCCAGCAGCGCCCTACGGTACGAGCAGTACTTC	.	.	TRBV7-9	TRBJ2-7
CASSSYIQERGSDTQYF	TGTGCCAGCAGCTCCTATATACAAGAGCGGGGGTCAGATACGCAGTATTTT	.	TRBD2	TRBV7-9	TRBJ2-3
CASSSPGGGTDTQYF	TGTGCCAGCAGTTCCCCGGGGGGGGGCACAGATACGCAGTATTTT	.	TRBD2	TRBV27	TRBJ2-3
CASSPTGVYGYTF	TGTGCCAGCAGCCCGACTGGAGTCTATGGCTACACCTTC	.	.	TRBV5-8	TRBJ1-2
CASRGASGYTF	TGTGCCTCGCGTGGCGCCAGTGGCTACACCTTC	.	.	TRBV6-6	TRBJ1-2
CASSDGAEQYF	TGTGCCAGCAGTGACGGTGCCGAGCAGTACTTC	.	.	TRBV6-1	TRBJ2-7
CASSLEPSSGNTIYF	TGTGCCAGCAGCTTAGAACCGAGCTCTGGAAACACCATATATTTT	medium-sized	.	TRBV7-2	TRBJ1-3
CASRGDREIGANVLTF	TGTGCCAGCAGAGGGGACAGGGAAATCGGGGCCAACGTCCTGACTTTC	.	TRBD1	TRBV7-9	TRBJ2-6
CASSLRQGSATNEKLFF	TGTGCCAGCAGCCTACGACAGGGGTCTGCAACTAATGAAAAACTGTTTTTT	.	TRBD1	TRBV13	TRBJ1-4
CASSLLSWVSPKREIDGEQFF	TGTGCCAGCAGTTTATTGAGTTGGGTTTCCCCTAAGCGGGAGATTGATGGTGAGCAGTTCTTC	.	TRBD2	TRBV27	TRBJ2-1
CASSPGLAEYNEQFF	TGTGCCAGCAGCCCAGGACTAGCGGAATACAATGAGCAGTTCTTC	.	TRBD2	TRBV28	TRBJ2-1